The 21 T cell receptor beta chains given below trace back to one sample, sequenced in a study of cytomegalovirus exposure and HLA in healthy donors. The PCR used 60 Vbeta and 13 Jbeta primers. The data were produced by immunoSEQ multiplex PCR, yet TCRdb's version contains in-frame clones alone and is incomplete. The data show more than 150,000 clones, 70% to 85% seen once. Sample: PBMCs. These receptors all stem from a male donor in good health and CMV-seronegative.

The gene calls are TRBV11-1 and TRBJ1-1, with TRBD1 matching 7 bases. The V and J ends lost 1 base and 4 bases, in that order; junction bases with no gene match: 0. There are 13 residues in the CDR3. Germline CDR1 is SGHAT and CDR2 is FQDESV (reference sequence). The DNA of the CDR3 is TGTGCCAGCAGCTTAGACAGGGGCACTGAAGCTTTCTTT. It encodes CASSLDRGTEAFF.

This chain connects TRBV10-3 to TRBJ1-5; TRBD1 aligns across 9 bases. This CDR3 contains 15 residues. The germline CDR1 and CDR2 sequences are ENHRY and SYGVKD. V was clipped by 5 bases and J by 2 bases; unmatched bases: 4. The CDR3 reads CAISSGQGGNQPQHF. The CDR3 DNA is TGTGCCATCAGTTCGGGACAGGGTGGCAATCAGCCCCAGCATTTT.

The genes are TRBV7-2 and TRBJ2-3, with no clear D. V lost 1 base, J lost 0 bases, and 8 bases lay in between. CDR1 is SGHTA, CDR2 FQGNSA, per germline. The CDR3 totals 15 residues. CDR3 sequence: CASSLDSGSTDTQYF. CDR3 in DNA: TGTGCCAGCAGCTTAGATTCGGGTAGCACAGATACGCAGTATTTT.

The chain carries TRBV19 and TRBJ1-6; D not certain. Germline V gene sequence: CDR1 LNHDA, CDR2 SQIVND (reference sequence). The CDR3 contains 14 residues. The V gene lost 4 bases and the J gene lost 4 bases, with 8 bases spanning the gap. The CDR3 nucleotides read TGTGCCAGTAGTACAAACTCTTATAATTCACCCCTCCACTTT. It yields the protein CASSTNSYNSPLHF.

The gene calls are TRBV6-5 and TRBJ1-2; tentative D call: TRBD1 (5 bases). The CDR3 length is 13 residues. V was cut by 6 bases and J by 4 bases, with 12 bases left in between. Germline V lookup: CDR1 MNHEY, CDR2 SVGAGI. CDR3 in amino acids: CASRRDSTYGYTF. CDR3 coding DNA: TGTGCCAGCAGAAGAGACAGCACCTATGGCTACACCTTC.

This rearrangement joins TRBV10-3 to TRBJ2-7; 10 bases are a match to TRBD1. Germline CDR1 and CDR2: ENHRY and SYGVKD. The CDR3 has 14 residues. The ends lost 4 bases at V and 3 bases at J; junction bases unmatched: 3. CDR3 sequence: CAISGRDRGYEQYF. CDR3 coding DNA: TGTGCCATCAGTGGCCGGGACAGGGGCTACGAGCAGTACTTC.

This rearrangement joins TRBV10-3 to TRBJ1-2; 10 bases fit TRBD1. Germline V lookup: CDR1 ENHRY, CDR2 SYGVKD. V was clipped by 3 bases and J by 8 bases; unmatched bases: 9. The CDR3 length is 15 residues. In nucleotides, the CDR3 is TGTGCCATCAGTGATTCGGGACAGGGGAATGACGGCTACACCTTC. This translates into CAISDSGQGNDGYTF.

The gene calls are TRBV28 and TRBJ1-5; D gene ambiguous. The CDR3 is 16 residues long. Germline V lookup: CDR1 MDHEN, CDR2 SYDVKM. Trimming removed 3 bases from V and 2 bases from J, with 14 bases in between. The CDR3 loop reads CASSLRLVTGNQPQHF. The CDR3 DNA is TGTGCCAGCAGTTTGAGGTTGGTGACGGGCAATCAGCCCCAGCATTTT.

The chain employs TRBV5-1 and TRBJ2-5; D may be TRBD2 (6 bases). From germline, CDR1 is SGHRS and CDR2 YFSETQ. V was shortened by 0 bases and J by 1 base, with 7 bases between the two germline ends. The CDR3 is 14 amino acids. Here the CDR3 reads CASSLVGLQETQYF. As DNA, the CDR3 is TGCGCCAGCAGCTTGGTGGGACTCCAAGAGACCCAGTACTTC.

The genes are TRBV19 and TRBJ2-1, with TRBD2 matching 10 bases. The germline gives CDR1 LNHDA, CDR2 SQIVND (reference sequence). Unmatched junction bases numbered 11, after V lost 7 bases and J lost 8 bases. The CDR3 consists of 15 residues. The CDR3 loop reads CASTVSSGSRYEQFF. The CDR3 nucleotides are TGTGCCAGTACAGTATCTAGCGGGAGTAGGTATGAGCAGTTCTTC.

The rearrangement uses TRBV5-1 and TRBJ1-2; D unresolved. V lost 2 bases to trimming and J lost 0 bases, with 32 bases between them. The CDR3 runs to 22 residues. CDR1 SGHRS and CDR2 YFSETQ come from the germline V gene. CDR3 region: CASSFGPFGRGIPGKSNYGYTF. As DNA, the CDR3 is TGCGCCAGCAGCTTTGGGCCTTTCGGACGGGGAATTCCAGGAAAGTCTAACTATGGCTACACCTTC.

V gene TRBV7-9 combines with J gene TRBJ1-4; D is unresolved. V was pared by 6 bases and J by 6 bases, with 17 bases between. CDR1 and CDR2 (germline): SEHNR, FQNEAQ (reference sequence). The CDR3 contains 15 residues. The DNA of the CDR3 is TGTGCCAGCAGACCCGACACGGGGAATTATGAAAAACTGTTTTTT. Translating gives CASRPDTGNYEKLFF.

The rearrangement joins TRBV19 to TRBJ2-7; 10 bases align to TRBD1. Germline V gene lookup returns CDR1 LNHDA and CDR2 SQIVND (reference sequence). V lost 4 bases, J lost 5 bases, and 5 bases stayed unmatched. The CDR3 loop spans 14 amino acids. The CDR3 DNA is TGTGCCAGTAGTACCGGGACAGGGGTCGACGAGCAGTACTTC. Translation: CASSTGTGVDEQYF.

This chain links TRBV29-1 with TRBJ2-3; D is possibly TRBD1 (7 bases). The CDR3 spans 16 residues. Germline V gives CDR1 SQVTM, CDR2 ANQGSEA. The V end was cut by 1 base, the J end by 2 bases, with 16 bases between. The CDR3 here is CSVEVPWRGPTDTQYF. Here the CDR3 DNA reads TGCAGCGTTGAAGTTCCTTGGAGGGGGCCCACAGATACGCAGTATTTT.

This clone has only one observation. The chain recombines TRBV7-6 with TRBJ2-7, with 8 bases identical to TRBD2. The germline V gene has CDR1 SGHVS and CDR2 FNYEAQ. CDR3 size: 19 residues. The V and J ends lost 4 bases and 0 bases, in that order; junction bases with no gene match: 17. This chain's CDR3 is CASSSRYSGNKLFSYEQYF. The DNA for the CDR3 is TGTGCCAGCAGCTCGAGATATAGCGGGAACAAACTGTTCTCCTACGAGCAGTACTTC.

The chain recombines TRBV7-2 with TRBJ1-2; 8 bases match TRBD1. This CDR3 has 15 amino acids. Germline CDR1 and CDR2: SGHTA and FQGNSA. V was pared by 1 base and J by 0 bases, with 1 base of the junction left unmatched. The CDR3: CASSLVGQANYGYTF. Written as DNA, the CDR3 is TGTGCCAGCAGCTTAGTGGGACAGGCTAACTATGGCTACACCTTC. Looking up the rest from reference TRBV7-2 and TRBJ1-2 gives the full variable domain: GAGVSQSPSNKVTEKGKDVELRCDPISGHTALYWYRQSLGQGLEFLIYFQGNSAPDKSGLPSDRFSAERTGGSVSTLTIQRTQQEDSAVYLCASSLVGQANYGYTFGSGTRLTVV.

The chain is built from TRBV7-9 and TRBJ2-7; TRBD1 agrees at 8 bases. V shed 6 bases, J shed 3 bases, and the junction held 10 bases outside the gene matches. There are 15 residues in the CDR3. Germline V gene lookup returns CDR1 SEHNR and CDR2 FQNEAQ (reference sequence). Written as DNA, the CDR3 is TGTGCCAGCAGTTCCGGACAGGGAATTTTCTACGAGCAGTACTTC. This translates into CASSSGQGIFYEQYF. Full variable domain (remainder filled in from reference TRBV7-9 and TRBJ2-7): DTGVSQNPRHKITKRGQNVTFRCDPISEHNRLYWYRQTLGQGPEFLTYFQNEAQLEKSRLLSDRFSAERPKGSFSTLEIQRTEQGDSAMYLCASSSGQGIFYEQYFGPGTRLTVT.

The chain couples TRBV28 to TRBJ1-5, with unresolved D. The V end was cut by 7 bases, the J end by 0 bases, with 7 bases between. Germline lookup yields CDR1 MDHEN and CDR2 SYDVKM. The CDR3 runs 13 residues. CDR3 DNA: TGTGCCAGCATCCAAAATAGCAATCAGCCCCAGCATTTT. Protein product: CASIQNSNQPQHF.

This clone showed up just a few times. This chain uses TRBV11-3 with TRBJ1-1; possible D gene TRBD1, 6 bases. Germline V gives CDR1 SGHNT, CDR2 YENEEA. This CDR3 is built from 15 residues. V was cut by 4 bases and J by 3 bases, with 15 bases left in between. The CDR3 here is CASSSDSLGDTEAFF. In nucleotides, the CDR3 is TGTGCCAGCAGCTCGGACAGTCTCGGGGACACTGAAGCTTTCTTT.

The rearrangement joins TRBV7-2 to TRBJ1-2; D may be TRBD1 (5 bases). Trimming removed 3 bases at V and 2 bases at J, with 13 bases between. Germline values: CDR1 SGHTA, CDR2 FQGNSA. The CDR3 has 15 amino acids. The CDR3 here is CASSLGWDYNYGYTF. CDR3 nucleotides: TGTGCCAGCAGCTTGGGATGGGACTACAACTATGGCTACACCTTC.

The V gene is TRBV29-1, the J gene TRBJ1-4; TRBD1 matches 7 bases. CDR1 SQVTM and CDR2 ANQGSEA come from the germline V gene. The CDR3 runs to 12 residues. V shed 7 bases, J shed 4 bases, and the junction held 3 bases outside the gene matches. The CDR3 DNA sequence: TGCAGCGGGACAGGTTATAATGAAAAACTGTTTTTT. Its translation is CSGTGYNEKLFF.